The next 10 T cell receptor beta chains were all read from a single sample in a study of cytomegalovirus exposure and HLA in healthy donors (dated 2017 in TCRdb). Library preparation employed the immunoSEQ multiplex PCR assay. A mixture of 60 forward primers for TCR Vbeta segments and 13 reverse primers for TCR Jbeta segments was used in the multiplex PCR. TCRdb holds this immuneACCESS table with in-frame rearrangements only. Some clones are missing; in checked studies, unresolved V genes explain under half, and the rest has no known cause. Counted in this sample were 170,000 or so clones; 60% to 80% of them appeared once. Clones ranked in the top ten supply roughly 13% of the sample. Sample: PBMCs. Receptors were obtained from a woman in her 50s in good health and CMV-seropositive.

CDR3 sequence: CASTPDGKETQYF. CDR3 in DNA: TGTGCCAGCACTCCGGACGGGAAGGAGACCCAGTACTTC. J is TRBJ2-5 and V is TRBV6-6; D may be TRBD2 (5 bases). Germline assignment: CDR1 MNHNY and CDR2 SVGAGI (reference sequence). The CDR3 is made up of 13 amino acids. Trimming pared 7 bases from V and 5 bases from J, leaving 14 bases between.

The rearrangement links TRBV2 to TRBJ1-6, with 7 bases aligning to TRBD1. CDR1 and CDR2 (germline): SNHLY, FYNNEI. Trimming cost V 8 bases and J 1 base; bases outside gene matches: 2. The CDR3 length is 14 residues. The CDR3 sequence is CASQGVSYNSPLHF. The CDR3 DNA follows: TGTGCCAGCCAGGGGGTATCCTATAATTCACCCCTCCACTTT.

CDR3 protein: CASSPGGLSNEQFF. As DNA, the CDR3 is TGTGCCAGCAGCCCCGGGGGGTTAAGCAATGAGCAGTTCTTC. The chain has TRBV7-6 and TRBJ2-1, with TRBD2 matching 7 bases. V gave up 5 bases and J gave up 6 bases; unmatched junction bases: 7. The CDR3 loop spans 14 amino acids. Germline CDR1 and CDR2: SGHVS and FNYEAQ.

About this clone itself: The CDR3 does not close with the conserved phenylalanine or tryptophan, likely indicating a read error. It is unclear where the CDR3 begins or ends on the DNA, so no DNA is shown, and the CDR3 is as TCRdb lists it. At the DNA level, this CDR3 is encoded by other sequences in the same sample as well. This chain links TRBV27 with TRBJ1-1; TRBD1 is the table's D call and was not checked against the DNA. The CDR3 is 10 residues long, counting both termini. CDR1 MNHEY and CDR2 SMNVEV come from the germline V gene (reference sequence). The CDR3 reads CASSWGTGGV.

The chain carries TRBV6-1 and TRBJ1-1; 8 positions agree with TRBD1. The trim removed 3 bases at V and 4 bases at J, leaving 1 base unmatched. The CDR3 spans 13 residues. In germline, CDR1 is MNHNS, CDR2 SASEGT. DNA of the CDR3: TGTGCCAGCAGTGACAGGGGGCTCACTGAAGCTTTCTTT. This codes for CASSDRGLTEAFF.

As concerns this clone: No DNA is shown, since the ends of the CDR3 on it are uncertain; the CDR3 is the one TCRdb lists. V is TRBV6-5 and J is TRBJ2-2; the tabulated D call, TRBD2, remains unverified against the DNA. Germline loops: CDR1 MNHEY, CDR2 SVGAGI. The CDR3 extends over 11 residues, inclusive of both ends. The CDR3 sequence: CASMTFGELFF.

This sequence joins TRBV6-1 and TRBJ2-1; 8 bases fit TRBD2. In germline, CDR1 is MNHNS, CDR2 SASEGT. The CDR3 runs 15 residues. After removal of 6 bases from V and 2 bases from J, the junction contained 6 bases not matched to a gene. The CDR3 DNA is TGTGCCAGCAGCGGGGGACTAGAGCCCTACAATGAGCAGTTCTTC. Translated: CASSGGLEPYNEQFF.

The chain is built from TRBV5-1 and TRBJ1-6; perhaps TRBD1 as D (6 bases). The CDR3 totals 15 residues. CDR1 is SGHRS and CDR2 is YFSETQ in the germline V gene. Trimming stripped 0 bases from V and 5 bases from J, with 9 bases between. CDR3 DNA: TGCGCCAGCAGCTTGGTGGGGGCTCATAATTCACCCCTCCACTTT. This encodes CASSLVGAHNSPLHF.

The V call is TRBV5-4, the J call TRBJ1-6, with TRBD1 as a possible D gene (5 bases). Trimming took off 0 bases at V and 7 bases at J, with 14 bases between the two ends. Germline V gives CDR1 SGHNT, CDR2 YYREEE (reference sequence). The CDR3 covers 16 residues. CDR3: CASSLVGVGRNSPLHF. The DNA for the CDR3 is TGTGCCAGCAGCTTGGTAGGGGTCGGGCGAAATTCACCCCTCCACTTT.

The CDR3: CASSLRLAGGFQETQYF. CDR3 nucleotides: TGCGCCAGCAGCCTGAGACTAGCGGGGGGATTCCAAGAGACCCAGTACTTC. The chain employs TRBV4-1 and TRBJ2-5, with TRBD2 identical over 13 bases. CDR1 is MGHRA and CDR2 is YSYEKL in the germline V gene. V dropped 4 bases and J dropped 1; count of bases not matched to a gene: 6. This CDR3 has 17 amino acids.